This T cell receptor beta chain originates from a study of shared clonotypes between healthy human individuals. The CDR3 loop spans 12 amino acids. V was trimmed by 11 bases and J by 2 bases, leaving 12 bases between them. Germline V lookup: CDR1 MDHEN, CDR2 SYDVKM. This clone was picked up a small number of times. Its antigen is unidentified. Assay: immunoSEQ multiplex PCR; the TCRdb copy retains only in-frame clones and omits some. The sample records roughly 2,500,000 clones, roughly 93% being singletons. Notes on the study in general: Naive CD4 clonotype sharing across a handful of donors was 4.5% to 6%. Only blood was sampled, and tissue TCR repertoires likely differ from blood ones.

This sequence joins TRBV28 and TRBJ1-2; unclear D gene. The source of this sequence is a man younger than 35 in good health. Some clones in this sample may be carry-over from other donors' samples. Source material: naive CD4+ T cells from PBMCs. Subset indicated: CD45RA+ positively selected. The CDR3 protein is CAESTGNYGYTF. CDR3 in DNA: TGTGCCGAGAGTACCGGCAACTATGGCTACACCTTC.